The text below deals with one T cell receptor (beta chain). Sequencing used immunoSEQ multiplex PCR; TCRdb keeps in-frame clones, though not all of them. The sample holds roughly 4,400 clones; around four fifths are singletons and the top ten take roughly 6.9%. Sample time point: inflamed ileum from the surgical specimen. The data derive from a study of T cell repertoires in ileal Crohn's disease. Turning to the study itself: At surgery, 30% to 40% of patients smoked, with median disease duration 7.9 years. Postoperative therapy was given to about half: about a dozen thiopurines, around 17 anti-TNF agents.

Germline lookup yields CDR1 LNHDA and CDR2 SQIVND (reference sequence). With 9 bases clipped from V and 3 bases from J, the junction kept 6 bases outside the gene matches. The CDR3 covers 14 residues. Sequenced input: ileal tissue. The source is an adult with Crohn's disease. This rearrangement joins TRBV19 to TRBJ2-2; 8 nucleotides line up with TRBD2. The CDR3 coding sequence is TGTGCCAGCACCAGCGGGGGACACACCGGGGAGCTGTTTTTT. Protein: CASTSGGHTGELFF.